This TCR beta chain was obtained from a study of blood T cell repertoires in COVID-19. Study-wide context: Specimens from acute and convalescent COVID-19 originated in the United States, Italy and Spain. T cells, B-cell-depleted T cells, or PBMCs provided the cDNA or gDNA that served as material.

The V segment lost 5 bases and the J segment 1 base; nucleotides outside the gene matches: 6. From germline, CDR1 is PRHDT and CDR2 FYEKMQ (reference sequence). The CDR3 consists of 17 residues. This clone was observed at least ten times. The repertoire was sequenced with immunoSEQ multiplex PCR; TCRdb's copy has only in-frame clones and lacks some. This repertoire shows about 150,000 clones, roughly 88% found once; its top ten account for more than 5.5%. The receptor was derived from a woman aged 45-65 years in a cohort sampled during active or convalescent COVID-19. The sample comprised peripheral blood. This chain connects TRBV13 to TRBJ2-3; TRBD2 aligns across 13 bases. This CDR3 reads CASSLRTSGGGTDTQYF. The CDR3 DNA reads TGTGCCAGCAGCCTTCGGACTAGCGGGGGTGGCACAGATACGCAGTATTTT.